The 25 T cell receptor beta chains listed next were all sequenced from one sample in a study of blood T cells in healthy people across ages. PCR was performed a second time for about 7 to 11 cycles using a sample-barcoded 5' primer and a J-beta primer mix. Using its own MiXCR run on the 5' RACE reads, TCRdb lists one record per CDR3 protein. Of more than 1 million distinct CDR3 sequences listed, 40% to 50% are singletons. Source material: blood. The receptor source for this set is a woman aged 60 to 75 in good health.

This clonotype occurred a few times. V gene TRBV27 combines with J gene TRBJ2-7; no definite D call. Between the trimmed V and J ends, which lost 0 bases and 6 bases, there was a span of 9 bases. This CDR3 has 13 amino acids. CDR1 and CDR2 from the germline V gene are MNHEY and SMNVEV (reference sequence). The CDR3 here is CASSLSKEREQYF. The DNA for the CDR3 is TGTGCCAGCAGTTTATCAAAGGAACGCGAGCAGTACTTC.

This rearrangement joins TRBV9 to TRBJ2-7, with TRBD1 matching over 9 bases. Matching the DNA end better, TRBJ2-5 makes the J call doubtful. Germline CDR1 and CDR2: SGDLS and YYNGEE. This CDR3 spans 15 amino acids. CDR3 bases: TGTGCCAGCAGCGTAGAGACAGGGGGTCGGGAGACCCAGTACTTC. Residues: CASSVETGGRETQYF.

The chain is built from TRBV27 and TRBJ1-1; D might be TRBD1 (6 bases). CDR3 length equals 13 residues. Germline V gives CDR1 MNHEY, CDR2 SMNVEV (reference sequence). V lost 5 bases and J lost 6, with 13 bases in between. The CDR3 DNA reads TGTGCCAGCAGTGTGGAGGCAGGGGCTGAAGCTTTCTTT. As protein: CASSVEAGAEAFF.

As for this clonotype: One end of the junction does not line up with germline, which may come from a read error. This CDR3 is CARSEGPFGYEQYF. The CDR3 region has the DNA TGTGCCAGGAGTGAGGGCCCGTTCGGGTACGAGCAGTACTTC. This chain uses TRBV6-1 with TRBJ2-4, with a weak D call TRBD2 (5 bases). Gene TRBJ2-7 matches the end of the DNA better, so the J call may be wrong. CDR3 length equals 14 residues. The germline V gene has CDR1 MNHNS and CDR2 SASEGT.

The rearrangement links TRBV20-1 to TRBJ2-7; D perhaps matches TRBD1 (6 bases). This CDR3 contains 15 residues. Trimming removed 0 bases at V and 2 bases at J, with 14 bases between. Per germline, CDR1 DFQATT and CDR2 SNEGSKA (reference sequence). The CDR3 region has the DNA TGCAGTGCTAGAGATCAATGGGGGCCGGCCTACGAGCAGTACTTC. This sequence encodes CSARDQWGPAYEQYF.

This clonotype occurred a few times. The chain couples TRBV20-1 to TRBJ2-1; 9 bases are a match to TRBD2. After removal of 8 bases from V and 6 bases from J, the junction contained 14 bases not matched to a gene. CDR3 length equals 15 residues. Per the germline V gene, CDR1 is DFQATT and CDR2 is SNEGSKA (reference sequence). The CDR3 nucleotides are TGCAGTTCCAGGGTAGGGACTAGCAGACTCAATGAGCAGTTCTTC. Protein product: CSSRVGTSRLNEQFF.

J is TRBJ2-7 and V is TRBV7-9; no clear D gene. The CDR3 consists of 15 residues. V was trimmed by 0 bases and J by 0 bases, leaving 9 bases between them. Germline V lookup: CDR1 SEHNR, CDR2 FQNEAQ (reference sequence). CDR3 protein: CASSLAGRRSYEQYF. CDR3 bases: TGTGCCAGCAGCTTAGCAGGGCGGCGCTCCTACGAGCAGTACTTC.

The rearrangement joins TRBV7-9 to TRBJ2-1; D ambiguous. CDR1 SEHNR and CDR2 FQNEAQ come from the germline V gene (reference sequence). This CDR3 is 14 amino acids long. The V gene lost 2 bases and the J gene lost 10 bases, with 15 bases spanning the gap. CDR3 bases: TGTGCCAGCAGCTTACGGGCGGCGGTATCGGAGCAGTTCTTC. This translates into CASSLRAAVSEQFF.

This clonotype was observed a few times. The J gene is TRBJ2-1, the V gene TRBV28; TRBD2 agrees at 7 bases. After removal of 6 bases from V and 8 bases from J, the junction contained 13 bases not matched to a gene. Germline V gene lookup returns CDR1 MDHEN and CDR2 SYDVKM. The CDR3 is made up of 15 amino acids. For the CDR3, the DNA is TGTGCCAGCAGCTTCTCCGGGACTAAATCGGATGAGCAGTTCTTC. Its protein product is CASSFSGTKSDEQFF.

This clonotype was detected a few times. This chain links TRBV28 with TRBJ2-5; TRBD1 agrees at 7 bases. V shed 6 bases, J shed 2 bases, and the junction held 9 bases outside the gene matches. CDR1 is MDHEN and CDR2 is SYDVKM in the germline V gene. There are 15 residues in the CDR3. Written as DNA, the CDR3 is TGTGCCAGCAGCACTCCGACAGGGCTACAAGAGACCCAGTACTTC. This encodes CASSTPTGLQETQYF.

The CDR3 nucleotides are TGTGCCAGCAGCTTACACGGGGAGCTGTTTTTT. Translating it yields CASSLHGELFF. The V call is TRBV7-9, the J call TRBJ2-2; D ambiguous. The V gene's germline CDR1 is SEHNR and CDR2 FQNEAQ (reference sequence). The V end was cut by 2 bases, the J end by 7 bases, with 2 bases between. This CDR3 has 11 residues. Together with reference TRBV7-9 and TRBJ2-2, the CDR3 gives the full variable domain: DTGVSQNPRHKITKRGQNVTFRCDPISEHNRLYWYRQTLGQGPEFLTYFQNEAQLEKSRLLSDRFSAERPKGSFSTLEIQRTEQGDSAMYLCASSLHGELFFGEGSRLTVL.

This clonotype was seen only once. The chain recombines TRBV20-1 with TRBJ2-1, with TRBD2 identical over 8 bases. Germline V gene lookup returns CDR1 DFQATT and CDR2 SNEGSKA (reference sequence). The CDR3 is 14 amino acids. Germline trimming cut 1 base from V and 4 bases from J; bases unmatched to any gene: 3. The CDR3 loop reads CSARVERGYNEQFF. CDR3 coding DNA: TGCAGTGCTAGAGTTGAGCGGGGGTACAATGAGCAGTTCTTC.

This clonotype was seen a handful of times. The chain uses TRBV4-2 and TRBJ2-5, with 16 bases that match TRBD2. This CDR3 contains 21 residues. Germline assignment: CDR1 LGHNA and CDR2 YNFKEQ. The V and J ends lost 3 bases and 4 bases, in that order; junction bases with no gene match: 17. CDR3 loop: CASSHPSAGTSGRAKSETQYF. The CDR3 DNA follows: TGTGCCAGCAGCCACCCTTCTGCCGGGACTAGCGGGAGGGCCAAGTCAGAGACCCAGTACTTC.

The table lists this clonotype with a few counts. The CDR3 reads CASSLVSSATYNEQFF. The CDR3, as DNA: TGTGCCAGCAGCTTAGTTTCCAGTGCGACCTACAATGAGCAGTTCTTC. The V gene is TRBV7-2, the J gene TRBJ2-1; D is ambiguous. This CDR3 spans 16 amino acids. Germline values: CDR1 SGHTA, CDR2 FQGNSA. The V end lost 1 base, the J end lost 2 bases, and 12 bases lay between the germline ends.

This clonotype was seen at least ten times. The chain combines TRBV12-3 or TRBV12-4 with TRBJ2-7, with 7 bases identical to TRBD1. V shed 6 bases and J 5 bases; nucleotides not matched to a gene: 4. The CDR3 extends over 12 amino acids. This chain's CDR3 is CASSPDRDEQYF. The CDR3 bases are TGTGCCAGCAGCCCTGACAGGGACGAGCAGTACTTC.

This clonotype was seen more than once but under ten times. The chain couples TRBV27 to TRBJ2-5; TRBD2 is a possible D gene (5 bases). Germline values: CDR1 MNHEY, CDR2 SMNVEV (reference sequence). Trimming pared 1 base from V and 9 bases from J, leaving 12 bases between. CDR3 length: 13 amino acids. The CDR3 region is CASSLFAEEAQYF. CDR3 nucleotides: TGTGCCAGCAGTTTATTCGCGGAGGAGGCCCAGTACTTC.

This clonotype has a count of ten or more. The chain couples TRBV20-1 to TRBJ2-7; D gene unclear. There are 11 residues in the CDR3. CDR1 and CDR2 from the germline V gene are DFQATT and SNEGSKA (reference sequence). V was cut by 4 bases and J by 7 bases, with 11 bases left in between. The CDR3 loop is CSATLAREQYF. DNA for the CDR3: TGCAGTGCTACCTTAGCTCGGGAGCAGTACTTC.

The chain links TRBV5-1 to TRBJ2-3; TRBD1 or TRBD2 may be the D gene (5 bases each). The CDR3 consists of 13 residues. Germline CDR1 is SGHRS and CDR2 is YFSETQ. Trimming left V 3 bases short and J 5 bases short, with 10 bases between. The CDR3 nucleotides read TGCGCCAGCAGCTGGGTGAGGGGAGATACGCAGTATTTT. Translated: CASSWVRGDTQYF. Full variable domain (rest looked up from reference TRBV5-1 and TRBJ2-3): KAGVTQTPRYLIKTRGQQVTLSCSPISGHRSVSWYQQTPGQGLQFLFEYFSETQRNKGNFPGRFSGRQFSNSRSEMNVSTLELGDSALYLCASSWVRGDTQYFGPGTRLTVL.

This chain links TRBV7-2 with TRBJ2-3, with TRBD2 identical over 16 bases. V was clipped by 4 bases and J by 1 base; unmatched bases: 8. CDR1 and CDR2 (germline): SGHTA, FQGNSA. The CDR3 has 19 amino acids. CDR3 region: CASSSGTSGRARGTDTQYF. The CDR3 nucleotides are TGTGCCAGCAGCTCCGGGACTAGCGGGAGGGCCCGAGGCACAGATACGCAGTATTTT.

The table lists this clonotype with a few counts. V and J are TRBV20-1 and TRBJ2-3, with 9 nucleotides matching TRBD2. CDR3 size: 14 residues. The germline V gene has CDR1 DFQATT and CDR2 SNEGSKA (reference sequence). Trimming took 3 bases from V and 4 from J; bases not matched to a gene: 5. Here the CDR3 DNA reads TGCAGTGCTAGTTTACTAGCGGGCGCAGATACGCAGTATTTT. Translation gives CSASLLAGADTQYF.

As for this clonotype: A junction end diverges from the germline sequence, so it may reflect a read error. CDR3 region: CASRQGATNERLFF. CDR3 nucleotides: TGTGCCAGCAGACAGGGGGCAACTAATGAAAGACTGTTTTTT. The chain combines TRBV6-6 with TRBJ1-4, with 9 bases lining up with TRBD1. Germline CDR1 MNHNY, CDR2 SVGAGI (reference sequence). The CDR3 is made up of 14 amino acids.

This clonotype was seen only a few times. The chain employs TRBV30 and TRBJ1-2, with 7 bases that match TRBD1. V gave up 3 bases and J gave up 2 bases; unmatched junction bases: 3. The CDR3 covers 13 residues. Per germline, CDR1 GTSNPN and CDR2 SVGIG (reference sequence). CDR3 protein: CAWSEQGNYGYTF. CDR3 sequence (DNA): TGTGCCTGGAGCGAACAGGGGAACTATGGCTACACCTTC.

V usage is TRBV27 and J usage is TRBJ2-1; 9 bases map to TRBD2. Germline CDR1 and CDR2: MNHEY and SMNVEV (reference sequence). This CDR3 has 19 amino acids. The ends lost 6 bases at V and 1 base at J; junction bases unmatched: 16. CDR3 bases: TGTGCCAGCAGAGCCTCTGAGACTAGCGGCGGGGGTTCCTACAATGAGCAGTTCTTC. Protein sequence: CASRASETSGGGSYNEQFF.

J is TRBJ2-5 and V is TRBV12-3 or TRBV12-4; D gene ambiguous. This CDR3 is 15 amino acids long. V was shortened by 0 bases and J by 4 bases, with 12 bases between the two germline ends. CDR3 sequence (DNA): TGTGCCAGCAGTTTAGCTTTAGGGATGGGAGAGACCCAGTACTTC. As protein: CASSLALGMGETQYF.

The rearrangement uses TRBV11-1 and TRBJ2-5; D unclear. CDR3 size: 13 residues. The V end was cut by 0 bases, the J end by 7 bases, with 9 bases between. The V gene's germline CDR1 is SGHAT and CDR2 FQDESV (reference sequence). Here the CDR3 DNA reads TGTGCCAGCAGCTTAGCGATAGAAGGGACCCAGTACTTC. Translating it yields CASSLAIEGTQYF.